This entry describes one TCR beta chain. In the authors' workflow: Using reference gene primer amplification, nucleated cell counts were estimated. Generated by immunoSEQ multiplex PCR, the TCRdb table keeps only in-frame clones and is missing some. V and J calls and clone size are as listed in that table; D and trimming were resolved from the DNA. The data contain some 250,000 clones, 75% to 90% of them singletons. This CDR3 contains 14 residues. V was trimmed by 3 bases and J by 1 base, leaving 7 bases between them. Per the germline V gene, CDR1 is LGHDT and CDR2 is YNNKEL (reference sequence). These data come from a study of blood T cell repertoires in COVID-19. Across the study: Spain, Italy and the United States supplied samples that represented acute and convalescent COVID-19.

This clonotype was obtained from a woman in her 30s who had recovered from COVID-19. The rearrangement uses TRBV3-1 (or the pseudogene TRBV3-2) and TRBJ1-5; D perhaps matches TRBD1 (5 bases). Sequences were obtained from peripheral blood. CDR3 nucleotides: TGTGCCAGCAGCCAGGCAGGGAGCAATCAGCCCCAGCATTTT. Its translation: CASSQAGSNQPQHF.